The T cell receptor (beta chain) described here comes from a study of control samples from healthy donors and cancer patients. Germline V gives CDR1 MDHEN, CDR2 SYDVKM. The CDR3 sequence is 14 residues long. V gave up 5 bases and J gave up 3 bases; unmatched junction bases: 6. Clones were sequenced by immunoSEQ multiplex PCR, and TCRdb holds only the in-frame ones, with some missing. The sample holds under 100,000 clones, roughly nine tenths seen once. This chain uses TRBV28 with TRBJ1-2; 7 positions match TRBD1. This clonotype was sampled from a woman in her 70s in good health. Sequences were obtained from blood. CDR3 in amino acids: CASSQGGTDYGYTF. The CDR3 DNA reads as TGTGCCAGCAGTCAAGGGGGGACAGACTATGGCTACACCTTC.